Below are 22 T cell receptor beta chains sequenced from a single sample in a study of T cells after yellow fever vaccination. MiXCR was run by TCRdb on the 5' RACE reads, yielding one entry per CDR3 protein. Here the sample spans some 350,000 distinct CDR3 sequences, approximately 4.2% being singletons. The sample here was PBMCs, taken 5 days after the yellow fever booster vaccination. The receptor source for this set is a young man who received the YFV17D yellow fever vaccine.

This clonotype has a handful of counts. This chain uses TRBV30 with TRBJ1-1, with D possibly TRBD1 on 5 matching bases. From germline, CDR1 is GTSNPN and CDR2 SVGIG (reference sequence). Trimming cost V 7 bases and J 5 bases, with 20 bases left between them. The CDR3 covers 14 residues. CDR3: CAFSPKGLWTEAFF. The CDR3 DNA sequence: TGTGCCTTCTCACCCAAGGGGTTGTGGACTGAAGCTTTCTTT.

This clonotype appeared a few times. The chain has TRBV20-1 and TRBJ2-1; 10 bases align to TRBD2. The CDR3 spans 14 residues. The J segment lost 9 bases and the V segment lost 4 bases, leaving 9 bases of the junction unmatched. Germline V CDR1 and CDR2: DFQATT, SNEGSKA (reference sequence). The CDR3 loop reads CSANPGTSASEQFF. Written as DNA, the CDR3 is TGCAGTGCTAACCCCGGGACTAGCGCCTCTGAGCAGTTCTTC.

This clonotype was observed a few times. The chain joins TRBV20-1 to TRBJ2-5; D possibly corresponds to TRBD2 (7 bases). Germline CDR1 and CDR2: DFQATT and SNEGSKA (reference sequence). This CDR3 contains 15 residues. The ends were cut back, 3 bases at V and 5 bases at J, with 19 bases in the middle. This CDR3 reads CSARPWGGRRETQYF. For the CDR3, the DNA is TGCAGTGCTAGGCCCTGGGGGGGGCGGCGGGAGACCCAGTACTTC.

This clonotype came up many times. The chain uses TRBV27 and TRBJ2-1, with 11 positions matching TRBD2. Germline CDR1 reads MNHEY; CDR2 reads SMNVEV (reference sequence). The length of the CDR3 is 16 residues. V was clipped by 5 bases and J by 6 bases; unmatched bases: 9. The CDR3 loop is CASSQISSGGTNEQFF. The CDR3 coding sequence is TGTGCCAGCAGTCAGATTTCTAGCGGGGGGACCAATGAGCAGTTCTTC.

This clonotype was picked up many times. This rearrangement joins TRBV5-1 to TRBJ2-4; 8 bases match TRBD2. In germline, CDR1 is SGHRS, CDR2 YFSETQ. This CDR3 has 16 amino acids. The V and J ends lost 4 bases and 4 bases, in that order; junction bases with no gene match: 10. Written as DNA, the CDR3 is TGCGCCAGCAGCGACGAGCGGGGGCATTCGAAAAACATTCAGTACTTC. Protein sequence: CASSDERGHSKNIQYF.

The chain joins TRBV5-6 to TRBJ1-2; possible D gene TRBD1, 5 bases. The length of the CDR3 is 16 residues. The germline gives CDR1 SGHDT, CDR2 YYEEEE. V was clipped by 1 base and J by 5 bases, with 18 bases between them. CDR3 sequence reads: CASSLYRDHRPYGYTF. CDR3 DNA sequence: TGTGCCAGCAGCTTGTATAGGGACCATCGTCCATATGGCTACACCTTC.

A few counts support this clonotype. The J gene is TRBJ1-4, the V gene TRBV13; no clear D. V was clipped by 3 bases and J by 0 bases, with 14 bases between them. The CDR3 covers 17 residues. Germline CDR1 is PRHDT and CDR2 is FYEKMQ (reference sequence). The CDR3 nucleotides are TGTGCCAGCAGCTTGTCCTCAGACGGTGCAACTAATGAAAAACTGTTTTTT. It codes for CASSLSSDGATNEKLFF.

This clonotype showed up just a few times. The CDR3 DNA sequence: TGTGCCAGCTCACCTATGGAAGGACCGAGGGACGAGCAGTACGTC. Residues: CASSPMEGPRDEQYV. This chain links TRBV18 with TRBJ2-7, with D maybe TRBD2 (5 bases). V shed 3 bases and J shed 5 bases, with 17 bases lying between them. The CDR3 totals 15 residues. Germline V gives CDR1 KGHSH, CDR2 LQKENI.

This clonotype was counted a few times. The chain's CDR3 is CASSQGQGNRPQHF. CDR3 coding DNA: TGCGCCAGCAGCCAAGGACAGGGGAATAGGCCCCAGCATTTT. The V call is TRBV4-1, the J call TRBJ1-5, with 8 nucleotides matching TRBD1. After removal of 1 base from V and 9 bases from J, the junction contained 5 bases not matched to a gene. Germline V lookup: CDR1 MGHRA, CDR2 YSYEKL. CDR3 size: 14 residues.

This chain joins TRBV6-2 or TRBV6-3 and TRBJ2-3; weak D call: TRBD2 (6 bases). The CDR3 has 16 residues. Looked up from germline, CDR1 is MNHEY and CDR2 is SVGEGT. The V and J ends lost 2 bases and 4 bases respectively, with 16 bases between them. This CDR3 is CASSYLNRGSADTQYF. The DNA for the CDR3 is TGTGCCAGCAGTTACCTTAACCGGGGGTCGGCAGATACGCAGTATTTT.

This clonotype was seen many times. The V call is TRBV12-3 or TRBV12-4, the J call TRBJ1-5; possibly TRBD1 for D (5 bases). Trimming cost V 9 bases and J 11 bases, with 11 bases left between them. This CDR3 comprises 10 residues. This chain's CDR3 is CARDNWTQHF. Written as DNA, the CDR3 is TGTGCCAGGGACAACTGGACCCAGCATTTT.

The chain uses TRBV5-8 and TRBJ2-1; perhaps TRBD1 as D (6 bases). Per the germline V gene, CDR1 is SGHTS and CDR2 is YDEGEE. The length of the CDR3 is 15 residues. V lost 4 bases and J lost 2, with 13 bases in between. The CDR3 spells CASSRMHRAYNEQFF. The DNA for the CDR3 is TGTGCCAGCAGCCGGATGCACAGGGCCTACAATGAGCAGTTCTTC.

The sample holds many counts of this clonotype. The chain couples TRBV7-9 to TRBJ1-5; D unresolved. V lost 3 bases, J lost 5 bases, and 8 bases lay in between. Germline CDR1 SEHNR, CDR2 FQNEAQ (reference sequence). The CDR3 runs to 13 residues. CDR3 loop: CASSFGGDQPQHF. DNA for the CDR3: TGTGCCAGCAGCTTTGGAGGAGATCAGCCCCAGCATTTT.

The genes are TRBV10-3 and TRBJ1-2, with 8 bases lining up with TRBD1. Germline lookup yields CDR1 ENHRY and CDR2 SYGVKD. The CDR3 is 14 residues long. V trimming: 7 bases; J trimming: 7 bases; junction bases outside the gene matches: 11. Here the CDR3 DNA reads TGTGCCATCACCGGGACAGGAGCGCAACGTGGCTACACCTTC. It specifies CAITGTGAQRGYTF.

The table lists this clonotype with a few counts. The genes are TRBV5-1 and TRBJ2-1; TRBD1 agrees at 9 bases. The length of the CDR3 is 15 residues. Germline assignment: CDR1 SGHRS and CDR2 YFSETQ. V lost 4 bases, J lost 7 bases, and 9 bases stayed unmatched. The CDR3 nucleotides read TGCGCCAGCAGCACCTCGGGGGACAGGGCTAATGAGCAGTTCTTC. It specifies CASSTSGDRANEQFF. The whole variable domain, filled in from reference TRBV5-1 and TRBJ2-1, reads KAGVTQTPRYLIKTRGQQVTLSCSPISGHRSVSWYQQTPGQGLQFLFEYFSETQRNKGNFPGRFSGRQFSNSRSEMNVSTLELGDSALYLCASSTSGDRANEQFFGPGTRLTVL.

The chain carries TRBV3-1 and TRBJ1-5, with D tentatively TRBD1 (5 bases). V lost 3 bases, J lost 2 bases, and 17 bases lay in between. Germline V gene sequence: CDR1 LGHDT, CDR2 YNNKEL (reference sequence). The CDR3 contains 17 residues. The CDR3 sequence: CASSQGPQERGNQPQHF. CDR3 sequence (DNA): TGTGCCAGCAGCCAGGGACCACAGGAAAGGGGCAATCAGCCCCAGCATTTT. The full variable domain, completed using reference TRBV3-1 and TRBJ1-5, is DTAVSQTPKYLVTQMGNDKSIKCEQNLGHDTMYWYKQDSKKFLKIMFSYNNKELIINETVPNRFSPKSPDKAHLNLHINSLELGDSAVYFCASSQGPQERGNQPQHFGDGTRLSIL.

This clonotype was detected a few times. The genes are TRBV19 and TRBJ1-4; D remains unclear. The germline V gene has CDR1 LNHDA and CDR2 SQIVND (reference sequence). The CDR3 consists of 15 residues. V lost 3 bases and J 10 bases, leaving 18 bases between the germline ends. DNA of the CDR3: TGTGCCAGTAGTATTGGGTCGGGAGTTGGAGTAAAACTGTTTTTT. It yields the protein CASSIGSGVGVKLFF. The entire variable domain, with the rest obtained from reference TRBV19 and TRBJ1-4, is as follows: DGGITQSPKYLFRKEGQNVTLSCEQNLNHDAMYWYRQDPGQGLRLIYYSQIVNDFQKGDIAEGYSVSREKKESFPLTVTSAQKNPTAFYLCASSIGSGVGVKLFFGSGTQLSVL.

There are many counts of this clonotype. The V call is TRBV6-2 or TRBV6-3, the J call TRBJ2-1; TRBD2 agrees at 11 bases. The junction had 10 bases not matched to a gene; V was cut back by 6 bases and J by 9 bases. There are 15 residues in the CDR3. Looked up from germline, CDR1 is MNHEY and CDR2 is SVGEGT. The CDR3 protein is CASRELAGVFSEQFF. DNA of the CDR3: TGTGCCAGCAGGGAACTAGCGGGGGTTTTTAGTGAGCAGTTCTTC.

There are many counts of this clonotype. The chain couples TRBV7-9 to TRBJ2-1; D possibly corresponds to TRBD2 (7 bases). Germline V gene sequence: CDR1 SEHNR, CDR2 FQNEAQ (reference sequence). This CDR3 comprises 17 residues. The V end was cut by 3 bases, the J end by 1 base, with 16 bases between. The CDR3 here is CASSFVGGAQSYNEQFF. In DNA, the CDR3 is TGTGCCAGCAGCTTCGTGGGGGGGGCTCAGTCCTACAATGAGCAGTTCTTC.

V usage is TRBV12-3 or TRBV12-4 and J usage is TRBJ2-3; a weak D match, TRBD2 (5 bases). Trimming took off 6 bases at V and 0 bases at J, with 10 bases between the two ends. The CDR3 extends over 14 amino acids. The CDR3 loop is CASSPSLSTDTQYF. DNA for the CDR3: TGTGCCAGCAGCCCTAGCCTTAGCACAGATACGCAGTATTTT.

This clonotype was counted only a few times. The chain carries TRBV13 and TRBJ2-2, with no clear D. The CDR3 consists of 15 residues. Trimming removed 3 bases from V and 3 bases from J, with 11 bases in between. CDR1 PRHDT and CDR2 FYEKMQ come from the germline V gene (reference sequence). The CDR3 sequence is CASSFVRTHTGELFF. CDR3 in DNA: TGTGCCAGCAGCTTCGTGCGGACGCACACCGGGGAGCTGTTTTTT.

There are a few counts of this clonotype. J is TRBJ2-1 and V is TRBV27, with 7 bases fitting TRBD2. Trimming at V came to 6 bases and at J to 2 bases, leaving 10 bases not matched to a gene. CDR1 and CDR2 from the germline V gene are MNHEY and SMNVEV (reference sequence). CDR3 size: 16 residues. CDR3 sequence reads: CASSDPLADTYNEQFF. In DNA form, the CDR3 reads TGTGCCAGCAGCGACCCCCTAGCGGACACCTACAATGAGCAGTTCTTC.